The rows below give T cell receptor beta chains drawn from one sample of a study of T cell responses to AZD1222 COVID-19 vaccine. Profiling relied on immunoSEQ multiplex PCR, and the TCRdb table lists in-frame clones only, not all of them. The table has tens of thousands of clones, 75% to 90% seen once. The input for sequencing was peripheral blood, taken 28 days after the second AZD1222 dose. The receptors were sampled from an adult who received the AZD1222 COVID-19 vaccine. CDR3s include the opening cysteine and the closing phenylalanine or tryptophan.

v_call cdr3_aa
TRBV7-9 CASSSSGTGVREQYF
TRBV7-3 CASSPQLGNQETQYF
TRBV27 CASSPDGRNNEKLFF
TRBV28 CASIKSFRDNYGYTF
TRBV24-1 CATSDLGLAGGKEQFF
TRBV4-2 CASTRLDAGGAANGYTF
TRBV4-3 CASSPARTDNSPLHF
TRBV5-4 CASSQDLGDEKLFF
TRBV5-6 CASSHAQRYTGELFF
TRBV5-1 CASSLSYGELFF
TRBV19 CASSTDLQFPIFSPLHF
TRBV5-6 CATLAGGTGELFF
TRBV18 CASSFQTGTTNEKLFF
TRBV7-2 CASSLGRGQETQYF
TRBV2 CASSRQVANYGYTF
TRBV20-1 CSASFPGISYGYTF
TRBV5-1 CASSLGIGHSYEQYF